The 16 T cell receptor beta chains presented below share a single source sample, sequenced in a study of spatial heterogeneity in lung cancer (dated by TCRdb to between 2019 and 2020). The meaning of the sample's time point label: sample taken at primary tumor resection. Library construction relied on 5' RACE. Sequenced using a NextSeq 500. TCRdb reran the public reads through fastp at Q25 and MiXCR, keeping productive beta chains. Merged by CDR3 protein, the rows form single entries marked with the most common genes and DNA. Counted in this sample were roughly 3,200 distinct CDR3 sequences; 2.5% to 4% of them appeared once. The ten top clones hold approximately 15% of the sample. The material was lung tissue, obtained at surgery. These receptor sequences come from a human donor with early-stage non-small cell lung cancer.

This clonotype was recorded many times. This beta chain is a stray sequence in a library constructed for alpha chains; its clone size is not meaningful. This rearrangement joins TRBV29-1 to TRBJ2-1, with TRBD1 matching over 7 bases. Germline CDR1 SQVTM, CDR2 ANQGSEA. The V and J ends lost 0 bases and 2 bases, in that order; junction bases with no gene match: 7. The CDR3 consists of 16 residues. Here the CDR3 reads CSVEDPDRVTYNEQFF. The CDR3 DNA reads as TGCAGCGTTGAAGATCCTGACAGGGTAACCTACAATGAGCAGTTCTTC.

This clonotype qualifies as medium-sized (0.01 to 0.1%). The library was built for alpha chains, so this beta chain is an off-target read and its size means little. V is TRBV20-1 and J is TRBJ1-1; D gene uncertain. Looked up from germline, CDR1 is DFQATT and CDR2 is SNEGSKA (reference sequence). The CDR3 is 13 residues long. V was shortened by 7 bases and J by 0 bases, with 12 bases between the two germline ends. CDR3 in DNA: TGCAGTGTAGTGGGCCCAATGAACACTGAAGCTTTCTTT. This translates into CSVVGPMNTEAFF.

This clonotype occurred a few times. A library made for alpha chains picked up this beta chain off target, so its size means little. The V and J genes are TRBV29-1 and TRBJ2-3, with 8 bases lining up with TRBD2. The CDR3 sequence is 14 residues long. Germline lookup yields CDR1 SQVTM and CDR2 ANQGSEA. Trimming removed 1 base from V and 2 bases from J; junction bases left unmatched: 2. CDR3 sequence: CSVEGRGDTDTQYF. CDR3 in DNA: TGCAGCGTTGAAGGGCGGGGGGACACAGATACGCAGTATTTT.

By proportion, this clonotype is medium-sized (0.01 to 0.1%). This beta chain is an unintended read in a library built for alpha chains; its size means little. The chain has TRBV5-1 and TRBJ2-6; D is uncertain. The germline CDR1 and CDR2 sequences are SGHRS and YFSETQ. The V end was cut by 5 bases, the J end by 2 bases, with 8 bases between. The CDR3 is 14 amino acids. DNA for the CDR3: TGCGCCAGCAGTCCGTCACCTGGGGCCAACGTCCTGACTTTC. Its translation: CASSPSPGANVLTF. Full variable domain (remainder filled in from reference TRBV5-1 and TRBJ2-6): KAGVTQTPRYLIKTRGQQVTLSCSPISGHRSVSWYQQTPGQGLQFLFEYFSETQRNKGNFPGRFSGRQFSNSRSEMNVSTLELGDSALYLCASSPSPGANVLTFGAGSRLTVL.

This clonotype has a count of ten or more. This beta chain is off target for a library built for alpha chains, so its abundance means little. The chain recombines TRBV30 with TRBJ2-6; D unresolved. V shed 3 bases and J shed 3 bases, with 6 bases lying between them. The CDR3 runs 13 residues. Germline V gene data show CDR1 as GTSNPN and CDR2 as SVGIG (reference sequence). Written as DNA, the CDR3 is TGTGCCTGGAGCGCTTATGGGGCCAACGTCCTGACTTTC. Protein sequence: CAWSAYGANVLTF.

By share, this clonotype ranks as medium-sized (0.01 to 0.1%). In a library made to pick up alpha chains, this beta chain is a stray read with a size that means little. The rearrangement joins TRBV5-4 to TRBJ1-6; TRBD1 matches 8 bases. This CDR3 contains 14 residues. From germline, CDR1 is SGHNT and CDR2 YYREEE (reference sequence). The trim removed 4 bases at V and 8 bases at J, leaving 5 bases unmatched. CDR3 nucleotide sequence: TGTGCCAGCAGCCTCGGACAGGGAGATTCACCCCTCCACTTT. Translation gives CASSLGQGDSPLHF.

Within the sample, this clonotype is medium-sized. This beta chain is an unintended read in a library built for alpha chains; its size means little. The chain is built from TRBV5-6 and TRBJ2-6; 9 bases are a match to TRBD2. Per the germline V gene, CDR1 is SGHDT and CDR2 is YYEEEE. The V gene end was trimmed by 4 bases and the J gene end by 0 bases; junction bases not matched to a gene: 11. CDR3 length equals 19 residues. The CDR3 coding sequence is TGTGCCAGCAGCCCCGCGGGAGCGGGGGGCCTCTCTGGGGCCAACGTCCTGACTTTC. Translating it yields CASSPAGAGGLSGANVLTF.

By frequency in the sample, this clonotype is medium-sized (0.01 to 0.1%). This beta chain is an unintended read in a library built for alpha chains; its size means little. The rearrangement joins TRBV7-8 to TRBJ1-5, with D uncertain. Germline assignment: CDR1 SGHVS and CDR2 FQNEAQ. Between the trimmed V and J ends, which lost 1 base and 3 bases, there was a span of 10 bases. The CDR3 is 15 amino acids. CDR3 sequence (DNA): TGTGCCAGCAGCTTAGATGCGGGAGTCAATCAGCCCCAGCATTTT. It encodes CASSLDAGVNQPQHF.

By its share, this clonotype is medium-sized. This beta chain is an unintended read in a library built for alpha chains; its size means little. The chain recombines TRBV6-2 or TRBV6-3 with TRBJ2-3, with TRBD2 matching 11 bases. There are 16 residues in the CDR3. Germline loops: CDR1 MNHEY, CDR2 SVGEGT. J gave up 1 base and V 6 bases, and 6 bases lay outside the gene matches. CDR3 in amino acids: CASSNQGLAGTDTQYF. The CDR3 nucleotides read TGTGCCAGCAGCAACCAGGGACTAGCGGGCACAGATACGCAGTATTTT.

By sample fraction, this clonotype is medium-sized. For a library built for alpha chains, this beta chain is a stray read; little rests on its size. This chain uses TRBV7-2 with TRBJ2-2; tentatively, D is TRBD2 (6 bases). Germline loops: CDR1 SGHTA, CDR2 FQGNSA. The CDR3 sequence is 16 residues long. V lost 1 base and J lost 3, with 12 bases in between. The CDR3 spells CASSLEWGEDTGELFF. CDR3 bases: TGTGCCAGCAGCTTAGAGTGGGGGGAGGACACCGGGGAGCTGTTTTTT. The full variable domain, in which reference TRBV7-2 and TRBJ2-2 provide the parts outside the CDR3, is GAGVSQSPSNKVTEKGKDVELRCDPISGHTALYWYRQSLGQGLEFLIYFQGNSAPDKSGLPSDRFSAERTGGSVSTLTIQRTQQEDSAVYLCASSLEWGEDTGELFFGEGSRLTVL.

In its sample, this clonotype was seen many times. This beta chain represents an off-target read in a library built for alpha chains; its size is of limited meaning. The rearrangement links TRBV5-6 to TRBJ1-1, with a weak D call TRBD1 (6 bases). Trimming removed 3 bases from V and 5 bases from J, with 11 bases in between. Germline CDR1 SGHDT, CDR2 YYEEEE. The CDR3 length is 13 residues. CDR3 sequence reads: CASSSGAWTEAFF. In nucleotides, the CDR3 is TGTGCCAGCAGCTCGGGGGCTTGGACTGAAGCTTTCTTT.

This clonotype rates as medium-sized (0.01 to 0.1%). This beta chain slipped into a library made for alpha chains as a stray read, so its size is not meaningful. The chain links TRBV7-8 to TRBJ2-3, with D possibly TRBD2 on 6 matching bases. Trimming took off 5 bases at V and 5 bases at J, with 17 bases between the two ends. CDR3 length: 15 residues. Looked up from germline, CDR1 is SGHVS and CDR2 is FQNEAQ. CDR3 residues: CASSADRRGEDTQYF. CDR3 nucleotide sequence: TGTGCCAGCAGCGCCGACCGGAGGGGAGAAGATACGCAGTATTTT.

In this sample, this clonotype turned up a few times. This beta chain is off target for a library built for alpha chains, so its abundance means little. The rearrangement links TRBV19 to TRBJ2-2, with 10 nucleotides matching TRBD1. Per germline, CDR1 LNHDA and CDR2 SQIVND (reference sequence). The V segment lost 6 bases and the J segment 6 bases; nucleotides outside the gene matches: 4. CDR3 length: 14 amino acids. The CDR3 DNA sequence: TGTGCCAGTAGAGGGACAGGGGTTGCCGGGGAGCTGTTTTTT. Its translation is CASRGTGVAGELFF.

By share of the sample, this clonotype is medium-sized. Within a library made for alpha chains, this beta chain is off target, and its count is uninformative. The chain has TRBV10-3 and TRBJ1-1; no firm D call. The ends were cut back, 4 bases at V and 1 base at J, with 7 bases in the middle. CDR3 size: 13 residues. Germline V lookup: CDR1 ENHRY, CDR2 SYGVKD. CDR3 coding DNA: TGTGCCATCAGTGGGGGAAGGAACACTGAAGCTTTCTTT. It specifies CAISGGRNTEAFF.

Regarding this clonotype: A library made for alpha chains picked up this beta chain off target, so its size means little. The CDR3: CASKQVEMKDTEAFF. In DNA, the CDR3 is TGCGCCAGCAAACAGGTTGAAATGAAGGACACTGAAGCTTTCTTT. The chain has TRBV5-1 and TRBJ1-1, with a possible D match to TRBD1 (5 bases). The CDR3 is 15 residues long. Germline V gene sequence: CDR1 SGHRS, CDR2 YFSETQ. The V end was cut by 6 bases, the J end by 3 bases, with 18 bases between.

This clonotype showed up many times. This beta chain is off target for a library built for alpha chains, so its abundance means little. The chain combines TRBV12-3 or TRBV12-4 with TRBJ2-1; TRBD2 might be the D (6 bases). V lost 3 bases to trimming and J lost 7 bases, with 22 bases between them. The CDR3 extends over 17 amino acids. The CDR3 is CASSFPTLEGVRNEQFF. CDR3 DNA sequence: TGTGCCAGCAGTTTCCCAACCCTGGAGGGTGTGAGGAATGAGCAGTTCTTC.